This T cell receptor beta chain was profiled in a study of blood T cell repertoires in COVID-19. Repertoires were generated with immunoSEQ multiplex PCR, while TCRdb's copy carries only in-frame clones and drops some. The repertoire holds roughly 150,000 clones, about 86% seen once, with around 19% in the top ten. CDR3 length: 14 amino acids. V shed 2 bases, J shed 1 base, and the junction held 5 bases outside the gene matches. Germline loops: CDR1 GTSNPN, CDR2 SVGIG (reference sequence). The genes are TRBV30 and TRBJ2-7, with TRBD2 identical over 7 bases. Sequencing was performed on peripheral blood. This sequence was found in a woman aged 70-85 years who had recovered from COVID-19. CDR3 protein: CAWSRGRESYEQYF. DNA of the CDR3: TGTGCCTGGAGTCGGGGGAGGGAGTCCTACGAGCAGTACTTC.